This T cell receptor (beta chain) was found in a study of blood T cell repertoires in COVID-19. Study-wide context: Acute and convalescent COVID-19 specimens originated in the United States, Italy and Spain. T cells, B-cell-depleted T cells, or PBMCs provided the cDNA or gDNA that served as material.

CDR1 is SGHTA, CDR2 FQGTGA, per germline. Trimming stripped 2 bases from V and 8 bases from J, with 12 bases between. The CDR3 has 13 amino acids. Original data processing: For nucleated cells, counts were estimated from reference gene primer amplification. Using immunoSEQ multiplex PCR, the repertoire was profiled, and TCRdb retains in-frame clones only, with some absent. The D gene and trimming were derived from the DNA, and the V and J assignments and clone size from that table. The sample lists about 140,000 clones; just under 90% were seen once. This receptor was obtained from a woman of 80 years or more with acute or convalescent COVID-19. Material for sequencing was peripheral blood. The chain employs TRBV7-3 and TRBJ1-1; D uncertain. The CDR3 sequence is CASSLGPHLEAFF. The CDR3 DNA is TGTGCCAGCAGCTTAGGGCCACACTTGGAAGCTTTCTTT.